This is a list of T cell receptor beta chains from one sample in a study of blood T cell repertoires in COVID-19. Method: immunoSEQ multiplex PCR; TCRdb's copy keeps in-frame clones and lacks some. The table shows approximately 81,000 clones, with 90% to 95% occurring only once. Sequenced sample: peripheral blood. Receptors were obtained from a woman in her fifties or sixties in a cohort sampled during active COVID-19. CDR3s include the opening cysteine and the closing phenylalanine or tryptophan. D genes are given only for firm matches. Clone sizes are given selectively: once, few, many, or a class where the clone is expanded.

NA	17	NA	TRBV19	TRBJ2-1	CASSISPFGRRDNEQFF	TGTGCCAGTAGTATTTCCCCCTTCGGACGGCGGGACAATGAGCAGTTCTTC
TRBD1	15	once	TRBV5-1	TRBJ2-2	CASSRQGAETGELFF	TGCGCCAGCAGCCGTCAGGGGGCGGAGACCGGGGAGCTGTTTTTT
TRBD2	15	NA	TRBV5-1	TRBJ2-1	CASSLSAGGPHEQFF	TGCGCCAGCAGCTTGTCGGCGGGGGGGCCCCATGAGCAGTTCTTC
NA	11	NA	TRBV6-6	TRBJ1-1	CATGGWTEAFF	TGTGCCACTGGGGGCTGGACTGAAGCTTTCTTT
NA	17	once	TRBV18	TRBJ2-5	CASSPQILTGNQETQYF	TGTGCCAGCTCACCACAAATACTTACAGGGAACCAAGAGACCCAGTACTTC
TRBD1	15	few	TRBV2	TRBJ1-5	CASSTDRGGNQPQHF	TGTGCCAGCAGCACGGACAGGGGCGGCAATCAGCCCCAGCATTTT
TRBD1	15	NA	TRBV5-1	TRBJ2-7	CASSLAGTGAYEQYF	TGCGCCAGCAGCTTGGCTGGGACAGGGGCCTACGAGCAGTACTTC
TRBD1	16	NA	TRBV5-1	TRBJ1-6	CASSSFTGVANSPLHF	TGCGCCAGCAGCTCATTTACAGGGGTGGCTAATTCACCCCTCCACTTT
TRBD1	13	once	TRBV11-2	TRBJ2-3	CASNSGGLDTQYF	TGTGCCAGCAACTCAGGGGGCCTGGATACGCAGTATTTT
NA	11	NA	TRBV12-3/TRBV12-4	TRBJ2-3	CASSLANTQYF	TGTGCCAGCAGTTTAGCCAATACGCAGTATTTT
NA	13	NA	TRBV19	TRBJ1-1	CASSISGWEWAFF	TGTGCCAGTAGTATATCCGGTTGGGAGTGGGCTTTCTTT
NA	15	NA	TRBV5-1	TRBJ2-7	CASSLGAGMPYEQYF	TGCGCCAGCAGCTTGGGGGCAGGGATGCCCTACGAGCAGTACTTC
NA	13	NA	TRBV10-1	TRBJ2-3	CASSVGGTDTQYF	TGCGCCAGCAGTGTCGGGGGAACAGATACGCAGTATTTT
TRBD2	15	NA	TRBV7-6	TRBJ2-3	CASSRSPGGSDTQYF	TGTGCCAGCAGCCGAAGTCCGGGGGGATCAGATACGCAGTATTTT
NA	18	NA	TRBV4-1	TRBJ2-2	CASSQGGVGGRRLGELFF	TGCGCCAGCAGCCAAGGCGGGGTGGGGGGACGGCGTTTAGGGGAGCTGTTTTTT
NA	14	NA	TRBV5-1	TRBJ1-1	CASSFGTMNTEAFF	TGCGCCAGCAGCTTCGGGACAATGAACACTGAAGCTTTCTTT
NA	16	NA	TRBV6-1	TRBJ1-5	CASSDIRTAGNQPQHF	TGTGCCAGCAGTGACATCCGGACAGCGGGCAATCAGCCCCAGCATTTT
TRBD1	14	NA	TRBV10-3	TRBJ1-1	CAISGAGGNTEAFF	TGTGCCATCAGTGGGGCAGGGGGCAACACTGAAGCTTTCTTT
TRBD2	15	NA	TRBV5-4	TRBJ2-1	CASSLEGTSQGEQFF	TGTGCCAGCAGCTTGGAGGGGACTAGCCAGGGTGAGCAGTTCTTC
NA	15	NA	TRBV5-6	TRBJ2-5	CASSLVRGSQETQYF	TGTGCCAGCAGCCTGGTTCGGGGAAGTCAAGAGACCCAGTACTTC
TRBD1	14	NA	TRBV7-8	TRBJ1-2	CASSLGQGVSGYTF	TGTGCCAGCAGCTTAGGACAGGGGGTGTCTGGCTACACCTTC
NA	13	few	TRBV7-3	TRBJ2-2	CASSQSITGELFF	TGTGCCAGCAGCCAGTCCATCACCGGGGAGCTGTTTTTT
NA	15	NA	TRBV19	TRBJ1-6	CASKGDSSYNSPLHF	TGTGCCAGTAAAGGAGACAGCTCCTATAATTCACCCCTCCACTTT
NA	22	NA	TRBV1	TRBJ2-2	CTSSHLESRLGTSGGNRGELFF	TGCACCAGCAGCCACCTGGAGTCCCGGCTCGGGACTAGCGGGGGGAATAGAGGGGAGCTGTTTTTT
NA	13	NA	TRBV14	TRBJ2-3	CASSQASTDTQYF	TGTGCCAGCAGCCAAGCGAGCACAGATACGCAGTATTTT
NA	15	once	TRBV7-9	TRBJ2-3	CASSLSGLATDTQYF	TGTGCCAGCAGCTTATCAGGGCTGGCCACAGATACGCAGTATTTT
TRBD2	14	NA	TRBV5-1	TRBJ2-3	CASRSSGGTNKQYF	TGCGCCAGCAGATCGAGCGGGGGAACCAACAAGCAGTATTTT
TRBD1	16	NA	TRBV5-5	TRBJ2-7	CASSSLRTGSAYEQYF	TGTGCCAGCAGCTCCCTTCGGACAGGGTCAGCCTACGAGCAGTACTTC
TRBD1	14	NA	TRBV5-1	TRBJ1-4	CASSFGQGGEKLFF	TGCGCCAGCAGCTTCGGACAGGGGGGGGAAAAACTGTTTTTT
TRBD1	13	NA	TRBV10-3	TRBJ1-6	CAVTGLVNSPLHF	TGTGCCGTGACAGGGTTAGTCAATTCACCCCTCCACTTT
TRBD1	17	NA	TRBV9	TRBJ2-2	CASSVDKTGKNTGELFF	TGTGCCAGCAGCGTAGACAAGACAGGGAAGAACACCGGGGAGCTGTTTTTT
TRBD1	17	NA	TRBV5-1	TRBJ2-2	CASRPPNDRANTGELFF	TGCGCCAGCAGGCCACCTAATGACAGGGCGAACACCGGGGAGCTGTTTTTT
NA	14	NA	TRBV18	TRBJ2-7	CASSPGSSPGEQYF	TGTGCCAGCTCACCAGGTTCGTCTCCGGGCGAGCAGTACTTC
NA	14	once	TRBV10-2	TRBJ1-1	CASSEQGGNTEAFF	TGCGCCAGCAGTGAGCAAGGGGGGAACACTGAAGCTTTCTTT
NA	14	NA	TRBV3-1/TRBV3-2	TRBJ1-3	CASSWGSSGNTIYF	TGTGCCAGCAGTTGGGGCTCCTCTGGAAACACCATATATTTT
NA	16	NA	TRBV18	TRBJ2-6	CASSPPGSSGANVLTF	TGTGCCAGCTCACCACCAGGGAGCTCTGGGGCCAACGTCCTGACTTTC